This T cell receptor (beta chain) was captured by sequencing in a study of beta chain features in type 1 diabetes. Details on this clone: Its specificity is unknown.

General study results and limits: PCR may have favored shorter templates equally in patients and controls. Patients with type 1 diabetes showed fewer VDJ junction insertions and more deletions. Shortening that was moderate but significant affected the TCRB CDR3s of Type 1 diabetes patients in all four CD4+ subsets.

V trimming: 8 bases; J trimming: 5 bases; junction bases outside the gene matches: 11. Germline lookup yields CDR1 LNHDA and CDR2 SQIVND (reference sequence). The CDR3 has 14 amino acids. Cells sorted by CD45RO/CCR7/CD25/CD127/CD95/CD27 comprised CD4+ naive, central memory, regulatory and stem cell-like memory cells. The entirety of the isolated RNA underwent reverse transcription, so expressed TCRB transcripts were sequenced. The data were produced by immunoSEQ multiplex PCR, yet TCRdb's version contains in-frame clones alone and is incomplete. The sample has about 25,000 clones; 49% are singletons.

This chain links TRBV19 with TRBJ1-2, with 7 bases that match TRBD1. Sequencing was done on a sample of stem cell memory CD4+ T cells from blood. The TCR sequence derives from a man aged 25 to 45 with type 1 diabetes. The CDR3 bases are TGTGCCAGTGGGCACCTACAGGGGCTTTATGGCTACACCTTC. This codes for CASGHLQGLYGYTF.